This record covers a single T cell receptor (beta chain). One end of the junction fails to match germline, which may point to a read error. This sample is drawn from a study of OX40 agonist ivuxolimab in advanced cancers. Exclusion applied to patients with autoimmune disease history or systemic immunosuppression. Here immunoSEQ multiplex PCR was the method, and the copy in TCRdb shows in-frame clones only, minus some. The sample lists about 64,000 clones, about four fifths occurring once. Specimen: CD4+ or CD8+ T cells sorted from blood, collected in a trial of the OX40 agonist ivuxolimab. The sequence came from an adult with an advanced solid tumor such as melanoma, head and neck, liver or kidney cancer.

The CDR3 coding sequence is TGTGCCAGCAGCCAAGATGAAAAGGGACGCCCCCCCCACTTC. Its translation is CASSQDEKGRPPHF. The V gene is TRBV14, the J gene TRBJ2-7, with D possibly being TRBD1 or TRBD2 (5 bases each). There are 14 residues in the CDR3. CDR1 and CDR2 (germline): SGHDN, FVKESK.